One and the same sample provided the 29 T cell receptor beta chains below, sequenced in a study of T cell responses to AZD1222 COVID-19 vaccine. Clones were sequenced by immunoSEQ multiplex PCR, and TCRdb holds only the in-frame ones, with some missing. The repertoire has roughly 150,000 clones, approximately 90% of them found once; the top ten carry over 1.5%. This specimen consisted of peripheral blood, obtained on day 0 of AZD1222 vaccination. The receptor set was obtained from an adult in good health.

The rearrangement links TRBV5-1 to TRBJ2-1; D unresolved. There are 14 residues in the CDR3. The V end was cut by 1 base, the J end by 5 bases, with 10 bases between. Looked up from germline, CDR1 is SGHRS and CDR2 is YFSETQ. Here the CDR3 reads CASSLNAANNEQFF. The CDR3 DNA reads TGCGCCAGCAGCTTGAATGCAGCTAACAATGAGCAGTTCTTC.

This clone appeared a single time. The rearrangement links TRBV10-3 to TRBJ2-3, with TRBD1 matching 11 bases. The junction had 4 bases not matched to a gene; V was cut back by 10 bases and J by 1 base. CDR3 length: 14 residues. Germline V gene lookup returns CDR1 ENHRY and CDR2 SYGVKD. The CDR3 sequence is CATWTGGRTDTQYF. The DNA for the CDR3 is TGTGCCACCTGGACAGGGGGCCGCACAGATACGCAGTATTTT.

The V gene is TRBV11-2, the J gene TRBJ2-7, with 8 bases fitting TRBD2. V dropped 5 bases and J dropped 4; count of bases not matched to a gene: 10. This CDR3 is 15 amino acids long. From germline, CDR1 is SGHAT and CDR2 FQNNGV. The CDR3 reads CASSDLAGTLYEQYF. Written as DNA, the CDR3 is TGTGCCAGCAGCGATTTAGCGGGGACACTATACGAGCAGTACTTC.

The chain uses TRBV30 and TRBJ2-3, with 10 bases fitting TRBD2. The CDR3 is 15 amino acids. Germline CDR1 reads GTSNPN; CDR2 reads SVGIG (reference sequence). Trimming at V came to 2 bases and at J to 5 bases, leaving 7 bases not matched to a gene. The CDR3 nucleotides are TGTGCCTGGAGTCCCCTAGCGGGAGTCGGAGATACGCAGTATTTT. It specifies CAWSPLAGVGDTQYF.

The CDR3 coding sequence is TGTGCCAGCAGCTTCTCCCCCGGGACAGGGATCTATGGCTACACCTTC. This codes for CASSFSPGTGIYGYTF. The chain recombines TRBV5-8 with TRBJ1-2; 9 bases agree with TRBD1. This CDR3 has 16 residues. CDR1 is SGHTS and CDR2 is YDEGEE in the germline V gene. J was trimmed by 4 bases and V by 2 bases; bases with no gene match: 9.

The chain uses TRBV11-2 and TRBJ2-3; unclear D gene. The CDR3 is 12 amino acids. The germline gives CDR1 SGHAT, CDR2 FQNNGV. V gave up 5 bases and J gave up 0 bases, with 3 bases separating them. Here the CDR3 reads CASSLSTDTQYF. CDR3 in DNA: TGTGCCAGCAGCCTGAGCACAGATACGCAGTATTTT.

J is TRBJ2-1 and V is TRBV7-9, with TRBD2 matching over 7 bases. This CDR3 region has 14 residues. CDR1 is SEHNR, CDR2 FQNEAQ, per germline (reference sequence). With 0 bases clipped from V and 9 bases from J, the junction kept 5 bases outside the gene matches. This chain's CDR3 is CASSLAGGVAEQFF. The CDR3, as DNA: TGTGCCAGCAGCTTAGCGGGAGGGGTAGCTGAGCAGTTCTTC.

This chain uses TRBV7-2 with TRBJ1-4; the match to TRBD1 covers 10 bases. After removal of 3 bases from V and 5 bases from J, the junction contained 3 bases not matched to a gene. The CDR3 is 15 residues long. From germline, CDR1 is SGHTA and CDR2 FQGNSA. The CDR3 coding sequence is TGTGCCAGCAGCTTGCCGGGACAGGGGAATGAAAAACTGTTTTTT. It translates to CASSLPGQGNEKLFF.

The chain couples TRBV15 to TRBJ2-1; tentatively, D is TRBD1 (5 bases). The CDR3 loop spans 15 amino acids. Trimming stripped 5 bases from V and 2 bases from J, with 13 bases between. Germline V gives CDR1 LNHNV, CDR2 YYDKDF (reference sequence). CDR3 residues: CATSLTTEAYNEQFF. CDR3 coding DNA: TGTGCCACCAGCCTAACGACAGAAGCCTACAATGAGCAGTTCTTC.

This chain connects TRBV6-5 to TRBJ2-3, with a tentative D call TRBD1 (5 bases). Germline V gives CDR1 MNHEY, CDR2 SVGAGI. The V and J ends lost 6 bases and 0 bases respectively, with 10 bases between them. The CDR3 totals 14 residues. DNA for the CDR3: TGTGCCAGCAGACAGACAGCGAGCACAGATACGCAGTATTTT. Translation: CASRQTASTDTQYF.

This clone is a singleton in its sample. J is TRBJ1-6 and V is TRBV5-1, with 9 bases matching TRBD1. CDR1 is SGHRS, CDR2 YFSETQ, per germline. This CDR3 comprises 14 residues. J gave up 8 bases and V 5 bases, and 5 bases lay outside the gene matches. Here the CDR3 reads CASRQTGGDSPLHF. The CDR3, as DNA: TGCGCCAGCAGACAAACAGGGGGCGATTCACCCCTCCACTTT.

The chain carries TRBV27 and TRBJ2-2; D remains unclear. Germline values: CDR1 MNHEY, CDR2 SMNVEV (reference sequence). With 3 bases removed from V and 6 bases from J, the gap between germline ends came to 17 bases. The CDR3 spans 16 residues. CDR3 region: CASSFGTWKKAGELFF. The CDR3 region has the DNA TGTGCCAGCAGTTTCGGAACCTGGAAAAAGGCCGGGGAGCTGTTTTTT.

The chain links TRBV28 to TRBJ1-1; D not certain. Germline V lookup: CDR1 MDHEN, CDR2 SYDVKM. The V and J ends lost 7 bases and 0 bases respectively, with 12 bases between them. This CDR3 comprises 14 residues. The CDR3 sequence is CASKASGMNTEAFF. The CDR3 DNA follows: TGTGCCAGCAAGGCGTCGGGGATGAACACTGAAGCTTTCTTT.

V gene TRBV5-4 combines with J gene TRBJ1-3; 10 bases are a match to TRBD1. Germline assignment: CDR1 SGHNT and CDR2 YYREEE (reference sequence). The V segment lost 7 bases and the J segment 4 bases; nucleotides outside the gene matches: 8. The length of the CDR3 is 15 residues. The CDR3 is CASSTRGQGGNTIYF. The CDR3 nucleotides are TGTGCCAGCTCGACTCGGGGACAGGGGGGAAACACCATATATTTT.

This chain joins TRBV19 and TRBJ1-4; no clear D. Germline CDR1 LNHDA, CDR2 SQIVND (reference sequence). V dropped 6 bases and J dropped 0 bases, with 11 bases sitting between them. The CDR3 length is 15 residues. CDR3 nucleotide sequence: TGTGCCAGTAGACAGATCGGTGCAACTAATGAAAAACTGTTTTTT. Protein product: CASRQIGATNEKLFF.

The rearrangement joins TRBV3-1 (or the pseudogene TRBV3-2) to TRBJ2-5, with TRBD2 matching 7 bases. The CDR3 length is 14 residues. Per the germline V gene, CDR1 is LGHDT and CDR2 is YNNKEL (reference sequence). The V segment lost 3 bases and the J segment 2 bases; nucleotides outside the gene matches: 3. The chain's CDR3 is CASSHRGGQETQYF. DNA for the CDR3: TGTGCCAGCAGCCACCGCGGGGGTCAAGAGACCCAGTACTTC.

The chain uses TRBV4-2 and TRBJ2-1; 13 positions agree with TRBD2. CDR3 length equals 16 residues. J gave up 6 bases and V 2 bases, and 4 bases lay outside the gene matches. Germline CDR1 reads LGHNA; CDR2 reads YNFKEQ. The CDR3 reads CASSQTSGGVSNEQFF. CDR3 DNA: TGTGCCAGCAGCCAAACTAGCGGGGGGGTGTCCAATGAGCAGTTCTTC.

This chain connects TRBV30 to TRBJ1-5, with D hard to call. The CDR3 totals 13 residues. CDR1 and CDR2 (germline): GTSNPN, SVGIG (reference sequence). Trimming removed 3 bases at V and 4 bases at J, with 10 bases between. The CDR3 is CAWSSGTNQPQHF. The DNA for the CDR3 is TGTGCCTGGAGCTCTGGAACTAATCAGCCCCAGCATTTT.

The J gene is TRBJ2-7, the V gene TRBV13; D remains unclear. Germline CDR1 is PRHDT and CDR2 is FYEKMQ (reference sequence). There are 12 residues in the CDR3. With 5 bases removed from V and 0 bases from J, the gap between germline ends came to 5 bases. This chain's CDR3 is CASSQSSYEQYF. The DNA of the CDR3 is TGTGCCAGCAGCCAATCCTCCTACGAGCAGTACTTC.

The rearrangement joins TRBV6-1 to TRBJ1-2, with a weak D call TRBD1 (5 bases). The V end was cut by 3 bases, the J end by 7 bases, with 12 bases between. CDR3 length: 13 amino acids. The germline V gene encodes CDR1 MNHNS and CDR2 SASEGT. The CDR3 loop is CASSDRVFIGYTF. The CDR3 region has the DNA TGTGCCAGCAGTGACAGGGTCTTTATTGGCTACACCTTC.

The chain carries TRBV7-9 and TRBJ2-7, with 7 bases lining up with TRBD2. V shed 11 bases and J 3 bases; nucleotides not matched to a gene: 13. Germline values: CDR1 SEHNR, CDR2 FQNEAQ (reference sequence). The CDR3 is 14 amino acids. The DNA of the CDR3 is TGTGCCGAGGCGGGAGAAGGACTAGGCTACGAGCAGTACTTC. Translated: CAEAGEGLGYEQYF.

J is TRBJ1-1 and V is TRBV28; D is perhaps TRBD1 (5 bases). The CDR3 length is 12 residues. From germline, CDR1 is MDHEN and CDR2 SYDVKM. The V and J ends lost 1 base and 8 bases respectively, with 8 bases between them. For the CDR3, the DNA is TGTGCCAGCAGTTTATTGGGGGGAGAAGCTTTCTTT. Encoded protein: CASSLLGGEAFF.

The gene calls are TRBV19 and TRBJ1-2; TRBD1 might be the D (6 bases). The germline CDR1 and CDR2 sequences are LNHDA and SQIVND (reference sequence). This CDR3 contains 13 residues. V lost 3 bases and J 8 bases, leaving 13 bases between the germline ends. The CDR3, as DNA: TGTGCCAGTAGTATCGGGGGGCGCGGAGGCTACACCTTC. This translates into CASSIGGRGGYTF.

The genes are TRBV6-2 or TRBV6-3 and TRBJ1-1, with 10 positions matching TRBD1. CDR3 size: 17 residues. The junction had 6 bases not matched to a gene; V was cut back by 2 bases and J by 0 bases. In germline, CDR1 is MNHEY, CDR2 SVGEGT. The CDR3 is CASSYTRDRGMNTEAFF. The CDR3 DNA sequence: TGTGCCAGCAGTTACACCCGGGACAGGGGAATGAACACTGAAGCTTTCTTT.

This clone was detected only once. CDR3 loop: CASTYANEQFF. CDR3 in DNA: TGTGCCAGCACTTACGCCAATGAGCAGTTCTTC. The V call is TRBV14, the J call TRBJ2-1; no firm D call. Trimming stripped 7 bases from V and 6 bases from J, with 7 bases between. The germline V gene encodes CDR1 SGHDN and CDR2 FVKESK. This CDR3 has 11 amino acids.

The CDR3 bases are TGTGCCAGCAGTTATGTATCGGGCACTGAAGCTTTCTTT. Encoded protein: CASSYVSGTEAFF. The chain couples TRBV6-5 to TRBJ1-1; no clear D. The germline gives CDR1 MNHEY, CDR2 SVGAGI. CDR3 length equals 13 residues. The V and J ends lost 3 bases and 4 bases respectively, with 9 bases between them.

The CDR3 protein is CASSLGRDLPNYGYTF. DNA of the CDR3: TGCGCCAGCAGCTTGGGAAGGGACCTACCGAACTATGGCTACACCTTC. J is TRBJ1-2 and V is TRBV5-1; the D gene is possibly TRBD1 (5 bases). The germline gives CDR1 SGHRS, CDR2 YFSETQ. CDR3 size: 16 residues. V was pared by 0 bases and J by 2 bases, with 14 bases between.

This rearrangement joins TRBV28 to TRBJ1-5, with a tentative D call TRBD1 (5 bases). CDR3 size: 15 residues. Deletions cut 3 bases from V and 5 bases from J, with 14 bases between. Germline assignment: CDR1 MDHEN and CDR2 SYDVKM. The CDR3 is CASSLARGHYQPQHF. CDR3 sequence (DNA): TGTGCCAGCAGTTTGGCAAGGGGCCACTATCAGCCCCAGCATTTT.

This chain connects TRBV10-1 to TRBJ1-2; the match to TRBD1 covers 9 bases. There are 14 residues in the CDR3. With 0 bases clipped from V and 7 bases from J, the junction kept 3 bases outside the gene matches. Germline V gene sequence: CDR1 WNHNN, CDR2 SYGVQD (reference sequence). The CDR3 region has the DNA TGCGCCAGCAGTGAGTCGGGGGACAGGGCTGGCTACACCTTC. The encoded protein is CASSESGDRAGYTF.